This T cell receptor beta chain was captured by sequencing in a study of radiation and T cells in renal cell carcinoma. V gave up 5 bases and J gave up 1 base, with 11 bases separating them. The CDR3 contains 14 residues. Per germline, CDR1 WSHSY and CDR2 SAAADI. The time point is: blood 4 weeks post-SBRT, at nephrectomy. Regarding treatment: 15 Gy SBRT to primary tumor, nephrectomy 4 weeks later. Nephrectomy followed 15 Gy stereotactic body radiation by 4 weeks. The patient's renal cell carcinoma had clear cell pathology. The data were produced by immunoSEQ multiplex PCR, yet TCRdb's version contains in-frame clones alone and is incomplete. The data hold 75,000 to 95,000 clones, with around four fifths observed a single time. About this clone itself: Its antigen is not known.

Notes on the study in general: In blood, top tumor clones expanded by 2 weeks, shrinking by 4. Without pretreatment biopsies, baseline tumor clonotype presence was undetermined.

The TCR sequence derives from a man aged 50 or older with renal cell carcinoma. The sequenced sample was blood, obtained from a patient whose treatment included radiotherapy and nephrectomy. V gene TRBV10-2 combines with J gene TRBJ1-2; D might be TRBD1 (5 bases). The CDR3 loop reads CASSSKQGNYGYTF. The CDR3 nucleotides are TGCGCCAGCAGTTCCAAGCAGGGTAACTATGGCTACACCTTC.